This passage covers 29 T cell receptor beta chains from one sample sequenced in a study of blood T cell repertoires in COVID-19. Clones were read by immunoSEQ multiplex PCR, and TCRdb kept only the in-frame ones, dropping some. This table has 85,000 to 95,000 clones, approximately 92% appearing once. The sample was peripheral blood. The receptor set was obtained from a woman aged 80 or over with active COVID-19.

This CDR3 is CASSSRTRADTQYF. As DNA, the CDR3 is TGTGCCAGCAGCTCTAGGACTCGGGCAGATACGCAGTATTTT. The genes are TRBV7-2 and TRBJ2-3; a weak D match, TRBD2 (5 bases). CDR3 length equals 14 residues. The V gene lost 4 bases and the J gene lost 4 bases, with 12 bases spanning the gap. Per the germline V gene, CDR1 is SGHTA and CDR2 is FQGNSA. The whole variable domain, remainder taken from reference TRBV7-2 and TRBJ2-3, is GAGVSQSPSNKVTEKGKDVELRCDPISGHTALYWYRQSLGQGLEFLIYFQGNSAPDKSGLPSDRFSAERTGGSVSTLTIQRTQQEDSAVYLCASSSRTRADTQYFGPGTRLTVL.

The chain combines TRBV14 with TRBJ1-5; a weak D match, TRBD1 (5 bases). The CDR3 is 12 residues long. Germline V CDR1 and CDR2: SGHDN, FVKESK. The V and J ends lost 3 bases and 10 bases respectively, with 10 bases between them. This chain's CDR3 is CASSQGGGPQHF. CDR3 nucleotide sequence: TGTGCCAGCAGCCAGGGGGGGGGACCCCAGCATTTT.

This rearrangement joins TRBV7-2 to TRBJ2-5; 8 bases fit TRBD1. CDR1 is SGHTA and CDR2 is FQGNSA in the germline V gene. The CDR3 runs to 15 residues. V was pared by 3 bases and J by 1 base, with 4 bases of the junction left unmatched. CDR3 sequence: CASSFDRGSQETQYF. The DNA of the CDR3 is TGTGCCAGCAGCTTCGACAGGGGATCCCAAGAGACCCAGTACTTC.

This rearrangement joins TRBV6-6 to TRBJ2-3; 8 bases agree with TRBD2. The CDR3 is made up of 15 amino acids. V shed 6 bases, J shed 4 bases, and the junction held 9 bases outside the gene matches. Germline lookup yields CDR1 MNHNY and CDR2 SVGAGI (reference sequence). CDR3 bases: TGTGCCAGCAGCTATAGCGGGACTGGCGCAGATACGCAGTATTTT. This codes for CASSYSGTGADTQYF.

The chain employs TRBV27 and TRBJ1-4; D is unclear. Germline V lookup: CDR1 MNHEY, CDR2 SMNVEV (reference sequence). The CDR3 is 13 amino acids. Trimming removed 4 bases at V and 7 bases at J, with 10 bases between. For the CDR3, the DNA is TGTGCCAGCAGTTATCGGGTCTTTGAAAAACTGTTTTTT. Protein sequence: CASSYRVFEKLFF.

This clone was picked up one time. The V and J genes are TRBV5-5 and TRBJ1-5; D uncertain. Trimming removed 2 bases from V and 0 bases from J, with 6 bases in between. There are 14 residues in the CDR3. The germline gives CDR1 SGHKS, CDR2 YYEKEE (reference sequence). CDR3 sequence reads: CASSFPGSNQPQHF. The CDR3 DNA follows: TGTGCCAGCAGCTTCCCGGGTAGCAATCAGCCCCAGCATTTT. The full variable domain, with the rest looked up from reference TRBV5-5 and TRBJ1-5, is DAGVTQSPTHLIKTRGQQVTLRCSPISGHKSVSWYQQVLGQGPQFIFQYYEKEERGRGNFPDRFSARQFPNYSSELNVNALLLGDSALYLCASSFPGSNQPQHFGDGTRLSIL.

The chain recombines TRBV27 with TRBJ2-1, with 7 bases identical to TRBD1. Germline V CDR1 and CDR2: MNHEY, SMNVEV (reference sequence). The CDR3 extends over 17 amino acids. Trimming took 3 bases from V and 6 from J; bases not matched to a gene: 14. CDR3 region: CASSFGVQLKGANEQFF. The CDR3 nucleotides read TGTGCCAGCAGTTTTGGGGTTCAACTCAAGGGGGCCAATGAGCAGTTCTTC.

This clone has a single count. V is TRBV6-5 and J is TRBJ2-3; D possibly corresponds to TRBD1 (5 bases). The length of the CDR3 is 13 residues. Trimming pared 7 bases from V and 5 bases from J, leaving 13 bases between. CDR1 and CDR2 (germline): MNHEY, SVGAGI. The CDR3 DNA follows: TGTGCCAGCACCAGGGTCTCAGGAGATACGCAGTATTTT. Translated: CASTRVSGDTQYF.

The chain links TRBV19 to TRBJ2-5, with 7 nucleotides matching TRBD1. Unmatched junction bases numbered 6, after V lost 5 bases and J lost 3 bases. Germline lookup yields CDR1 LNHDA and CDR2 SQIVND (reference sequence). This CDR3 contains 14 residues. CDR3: CASSSTGSEETQYF. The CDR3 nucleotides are TGTGCCAGTAGTTCGACAGGGTCGGAAGAGACCCAGTACTTC.

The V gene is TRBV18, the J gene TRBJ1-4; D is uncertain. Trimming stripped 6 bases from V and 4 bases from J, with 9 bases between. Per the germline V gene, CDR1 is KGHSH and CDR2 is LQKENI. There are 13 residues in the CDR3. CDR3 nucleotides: TGTGCCAGCTCGTCCTCCAGTAATGAAAAACTGTTTTTT. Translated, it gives CASSSSSNEKLFF.

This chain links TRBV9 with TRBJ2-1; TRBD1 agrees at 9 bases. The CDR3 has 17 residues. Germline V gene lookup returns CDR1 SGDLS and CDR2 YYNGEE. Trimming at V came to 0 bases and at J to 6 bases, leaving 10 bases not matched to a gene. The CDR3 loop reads CASSVAGSGQGSNEQFF. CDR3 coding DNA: TGTGCCAGCAGCGTAGCGGGGTCGGGACAGGGTAGCAATGAGCAGTTCTTC.

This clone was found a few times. CDR3 amino acids: CASSQDLSGRFGGELFF. The CDR3 DNA sequence: TGCGCCAGCAGCCAAGATCTGAGCGGGAGGTTTGGCGGGGAGCTGTTTTTT. The genes are TRBV4-3 and TRBJ2-2; the match to TRBD2 covers 9 bases. Trimming took 0 bases from V and 7 from J; bases not matched to a gene: 9. The CDR3 has 17 residues. Germline assignment: CDR1 LGHNA and CDR2 YSLEER.

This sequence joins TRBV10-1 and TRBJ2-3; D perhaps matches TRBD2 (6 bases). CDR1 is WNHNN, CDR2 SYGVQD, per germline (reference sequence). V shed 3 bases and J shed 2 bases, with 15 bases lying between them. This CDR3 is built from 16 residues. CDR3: CASSDLGTCHTDTQYF. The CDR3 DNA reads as TGCGCCAGCAGTGACCTGGGGACTTGCCACACAGATACGCAGTATTTT.

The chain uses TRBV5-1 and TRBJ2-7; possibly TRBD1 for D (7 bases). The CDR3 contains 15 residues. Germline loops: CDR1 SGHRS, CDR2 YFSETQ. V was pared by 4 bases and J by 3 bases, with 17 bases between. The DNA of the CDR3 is TGCGCCAGCAGCCCGGGGGACAGCCTTCGCTACGAGCAGTACTTC. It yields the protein CASSPGDSLRYEQYF.

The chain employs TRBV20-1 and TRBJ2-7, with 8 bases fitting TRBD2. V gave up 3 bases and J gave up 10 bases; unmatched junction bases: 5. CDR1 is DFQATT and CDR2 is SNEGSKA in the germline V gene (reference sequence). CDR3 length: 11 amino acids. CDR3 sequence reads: CSARGLVRQYF. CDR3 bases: TGCAGTGCTAGGGGACTAGTGAGACAGTACTTC.

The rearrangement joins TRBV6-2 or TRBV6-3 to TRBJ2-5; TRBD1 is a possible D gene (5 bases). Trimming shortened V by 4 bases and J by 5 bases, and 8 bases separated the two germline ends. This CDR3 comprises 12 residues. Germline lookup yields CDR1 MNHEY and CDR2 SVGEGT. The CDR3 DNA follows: TGTGCCAGCAGTTGGGGCCAGGAGACCCAGTACTTC. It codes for CASSWGQETQYF.

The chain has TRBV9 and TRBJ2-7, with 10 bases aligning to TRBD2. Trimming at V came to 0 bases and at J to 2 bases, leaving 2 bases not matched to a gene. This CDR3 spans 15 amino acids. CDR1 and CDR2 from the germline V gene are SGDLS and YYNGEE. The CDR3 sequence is CASSVGLAGPYEQYF. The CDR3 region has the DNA TGTGCCAGCAGCGTAGGACTAGCGGGTCCCTACGAGCAGTACTTC.

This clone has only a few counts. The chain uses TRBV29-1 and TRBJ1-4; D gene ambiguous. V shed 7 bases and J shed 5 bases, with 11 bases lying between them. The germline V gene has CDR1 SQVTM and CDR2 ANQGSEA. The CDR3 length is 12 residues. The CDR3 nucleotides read TGCAGCGCCGCTAGAGGGAATGAAAAACTGTTTTTT. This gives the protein CSAARGNEKLFF.

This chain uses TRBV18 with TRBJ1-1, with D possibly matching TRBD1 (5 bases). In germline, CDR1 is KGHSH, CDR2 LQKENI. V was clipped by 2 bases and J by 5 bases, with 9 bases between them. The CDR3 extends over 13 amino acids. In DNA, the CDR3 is TGTGCCAGCTCACCATTCCCAGGGACTGAAGCTTTCTTT. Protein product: CASSPFPGTEAFF.

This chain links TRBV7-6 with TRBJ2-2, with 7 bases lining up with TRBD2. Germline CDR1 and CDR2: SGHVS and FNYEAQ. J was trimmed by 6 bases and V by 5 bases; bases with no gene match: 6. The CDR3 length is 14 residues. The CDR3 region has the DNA TGTGCCAGCAGCCCCCGCACTAGCGCCGGGGAGCTGTTTTTT. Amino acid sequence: CASSPRTSAGELFF.

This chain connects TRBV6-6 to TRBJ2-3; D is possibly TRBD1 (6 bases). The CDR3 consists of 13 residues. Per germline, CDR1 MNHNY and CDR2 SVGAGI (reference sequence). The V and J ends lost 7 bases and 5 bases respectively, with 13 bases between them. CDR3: CASTPPGVDTQYF. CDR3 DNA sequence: TGTGCCAGCACCCCACCAGGGGTAGATACGCAGTATTTT.

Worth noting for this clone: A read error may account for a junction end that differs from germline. The CDR3, as DNA: TGTGCCAGCAGTTACCAGCGCTCCAACAATGAGCAGTTCTTC. Its protein product is CASSYQRSNNEQFF. The V gene is TRBV6-5, the J gene TRBJ2-1; D not resolved. There are 14 residues in the CDR3. Germline CDR1 MNHEY, CDR2 SVGAGI.

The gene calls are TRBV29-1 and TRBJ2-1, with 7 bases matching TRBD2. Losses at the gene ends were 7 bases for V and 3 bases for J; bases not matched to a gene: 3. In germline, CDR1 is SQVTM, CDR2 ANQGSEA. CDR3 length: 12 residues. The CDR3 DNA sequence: TGCAGCGGAGCGGGGAACTACAATGAGCAGTTCTTC. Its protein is CSGAGNYNEQFF.

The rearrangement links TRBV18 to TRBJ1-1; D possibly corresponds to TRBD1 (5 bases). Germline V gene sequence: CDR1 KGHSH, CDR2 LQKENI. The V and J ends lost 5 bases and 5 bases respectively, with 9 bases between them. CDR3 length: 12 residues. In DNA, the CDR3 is TGTGCCAGCTCATTCAAGGGGACTGAAGCTTTCTTT. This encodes CASSFKGTEAFF.

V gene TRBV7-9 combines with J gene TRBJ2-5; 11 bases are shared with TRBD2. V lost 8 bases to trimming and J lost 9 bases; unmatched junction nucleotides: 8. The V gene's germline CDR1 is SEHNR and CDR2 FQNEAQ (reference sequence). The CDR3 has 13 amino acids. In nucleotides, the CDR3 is TGTGCCAGCTGCACTAGCGGGAGTGTGGCCCAGTACTTC. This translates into CASCTSGSVAQYF.

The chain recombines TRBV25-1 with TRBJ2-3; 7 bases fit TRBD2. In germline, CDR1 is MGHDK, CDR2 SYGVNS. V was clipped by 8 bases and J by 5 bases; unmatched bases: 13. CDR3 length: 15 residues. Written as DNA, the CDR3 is TGTGCCAGCGAGCGCGGGAGCCGTTTTGAAGATACGCAGTATTTT. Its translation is CASERGSRFEDTQYF.

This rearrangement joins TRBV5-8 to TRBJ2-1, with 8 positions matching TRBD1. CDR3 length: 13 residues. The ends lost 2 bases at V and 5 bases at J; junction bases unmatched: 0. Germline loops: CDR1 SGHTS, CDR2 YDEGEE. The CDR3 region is CASSLQGDNEQFF. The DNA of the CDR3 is TGTGCCAGCAGCTTACAGGGGGACAATGAGCAGTTCTTC.

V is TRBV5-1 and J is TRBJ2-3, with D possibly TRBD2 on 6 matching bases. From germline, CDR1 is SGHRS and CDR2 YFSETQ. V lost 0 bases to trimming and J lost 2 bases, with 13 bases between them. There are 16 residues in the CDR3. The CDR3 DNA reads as TGCGCCAGCAGCTTGGAGGGAGGCCTCTCCACAGATACGCAGTATTTT. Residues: CASSLEGGLSTDTQYF.

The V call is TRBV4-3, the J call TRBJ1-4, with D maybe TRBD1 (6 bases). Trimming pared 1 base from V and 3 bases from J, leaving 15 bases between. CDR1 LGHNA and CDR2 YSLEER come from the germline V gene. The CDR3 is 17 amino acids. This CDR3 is CASSQVWGGAPNEKLFF. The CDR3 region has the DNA TGCGCCAGCAGCCAAGTTTGGGGGGGGGCCCCTAATGAAAAACTGTTTTTT.